A single TCR beta chain is shown here with its context. The data are from a study of blood T cell repertoires in COVID-19. Produced via immunoSEQ multiplex PCR; TCRdb's table is partial and in-frame only. This table has fewer than 250,000 clones, roughly 89% appearing once. The CDR3 extends over 14 amino acids. The germline gives CDR1 SGHTA, CDR2 FQGNSA. V lost 6 bases, J lost 4 bases, and 5 bases stayed unmatched. Input material: PBMCs or T cells enriched from blood (not recorded which). The J gene is TRBJ1-5, the V gene TRBV7-2; 8 bases map to TRBD1. This sequence originates from a woman aged 40 to 55 who had recovered from COVID-19. The CDR3 spells CASRPTGGNQPQHF. DNA of the CDR3: TGTGCCAGCAGACCAACAGGGGGTAATCAGCCCCAGCATTTT.